The 17 T cell receptor beta chains given below trace back to one sample, sequenced in a study of CD8 T cells in ankylosing spondylitis. Notes on the study in general: Made up of about eight highly homologous variants, a TCR beta motif appeared characteristic of ankylosing spondylitis blood.

One entry per CDR3 protein, called by TCRdb with MiXCR from the 5' RACE reads. Of 800,000 to 900,000 distinct CDR3 sequences listed, 12% were seen once; the top ten hold roughly 0.51%. These receptors are not linked to any known antigen. The sequencing input was blood, either unsorted or a sorted T cell fraction (not recorded which). These receptors all stem from a male donor with ankylosing spondylitis.

The chain uses TRBV5-1 and TRBJ2-3; the match to TRBD1 covers 9 bases. V lost 3 bases, J lost 6 bases, and 14 bases stayed unmatched. This CDR3 is 17 amino acids long. The V gene's germline CDR1 is SGHRS and CDR2 YFSETQ. The DNA for the CDR3 is TGCGCCAGCAGCTCACGACAGGGGGTCCCCTTCTCGGATACGCAGTATTTT. As protein: CASSSRQGVPFSDTQYF.

The rearrangement uses TRBV20-1 and TRBJ1-1; D unclear. Germline V gives CDR1 DFQATT, CDR2 SNEGSKA (reference sequence). V was cut by 2 bases and J by 4 bases, with 11 bases left in between. CDR3 size: 13 residues. This chain's CDR3 is CSARHPPGTEAFF. CDR3 DNA: TGCAGTGCTAGACACCCCCCGGGCACTGAAGCTTTCTTT.

The chain couples TRBV7-2 to TRBJ2-7, with a possible D match to TRBD1 (6 bases). This CDR3 has 16 residues. V gave up 1 base and J gave up 1 base, with 14 bases separating them. Germline V gene lookup returns CDR1 SGHTA and CDR2 FQGNSA. CDR3: CASSLGSQGGSYEQYF. DNA for the CDR3: TGTGCCAGCAGCTTAGGTTCACAGGGTGGGTCCTACGAGCAGTACTTC.

This clonotype has at least ten counts. Because it lacks the conserved phenylalanine or tryptophan at the end, this CDR3 is likely a read error. Because the CDR3's place on the DNA is in doubt, the DNA is left out and the CDR3 is given as listed by TCRdb. The rearrangement joins TRBV20-1 to TRBJ1-1; TRBD1 is taken as the D call from the table, unchecked against the DNA. Germline V gene data show CDR1 as DFQATT and CDR2 as SNEGSKA (reference sequence). Inclusive of both ends, the CDR3 amounts to 11 amino acids. The CDR3 protein is CSARDGPGIGA.

The V gene is TRBV28, the J gene TRBJ2-3; 14 bases line up with TRBD2. J was trimmed by 2 bases and V by 3 bases; bases with no gene match: 4. This CDR3 comprises 17 residues. Germline values: CDR1 MDHEN, CDR2 SYDVKM. The CDR3 nucleotides are TGTGCCAGCAGTTTCGGACTAGCGGGGGGATCCACAGATACGCAGTATTTT. Its protein product is CASSFGLAGGSTDTQYF.

This clonotype was counted a few times. The rearrangement uses TRBV7-9 and TRBJ2-7, with TRBD2 matching 10 bases. The CDR3 has 13 amino acids. Losses at the gene ends were 4 bases for V and 6 bases for J; bases not matched to a gene: 3. Germline V gene lookup returns CDR1 SEHNR and CDR2 FQNEAQ (reference sequence). The CDR3 nucleotides read TGTGCCAGCAGCTCCTTAGCGGGAGGCGAGCAGTACTTC. This encodes CASSSLAGGEQYF.

The gene calls are TRBV14 and TRBJ1-6; D uncertain. This CDR3 contains 16 residues. Germline assignment: CDR1 SGHDN and CDR2 FVKESK. Trimming pared 4 bases from V and 10 bases from J, leaving 20 bases between. The CDR3 DNA follows: TGTGCCAGCAGCCCCCAAAGCCCGACGATTGGCTCACCCCTCCACTTT. Translating gives CASSPQSPTIGSPLHF.

V is TRBV6-5 and J is TRBJ1-1, with 11 bases aligning to TRBD1. The CDR3 consists of 16 residues. V was clipped by 6 bases and J by 4 bases; unmatched bases: 10. Per germline, CDR1 MNHEY and CDR2 SVGAGI. This CDR3 is CASRYPEGTGGTEAFF. The CDR3 DNA follows: TGTGCCAGCAGATATCCGGAGGGGACAGGGGGCACTGAAGCTTTCTTT.

This clonotype came up many times. The CDR3 loop is CASRIGRTRANYGYTF. DNA for the CDR3: TGTGCCAGCAGGATAGGGCGGACAAGAGCTAACTATGGCTACACCTTC. The J gene is TRBJ1-2, the V gene TRBV2; maybe TRBD1 (5 bases). The V and J ends lost 6 bases and 0 bases respectively, with 17 bases between them. The CDR3 covers 16 residues. CDR1 and CDR2 from the germline V gene are SNHLY and FYNNEI.

This clonotype was seen only a few times. The CDR3, as DNA: TGTGCCAGCAGCTTATTGGGGATTGGAGAGACCCAGTACTTC. This sequence encodes CASSLLGIGETQYF. The rearrangement links TRBV7-3 to TRBJ2-5, with D hard to call. The CDR3 has 14 residues. Trimming shortened V by 2 bases and J by 4 bases, and 11 bases separated the two germline ends. Per the germline V gene, CDR1 is SGHTA and CDR2 is FQGTGA.

V is TRBV6-2 or TRBV6-3 and J is TRBJ2-1; 7 bases align to TRBD2. Germline V CDR1 and CDR2: MNHEY, SVGEGT. Trimming cost V 5 bases and J 1 base; bases outside gene matches: 5. The CDR3 is 15 residues long. As DNA, the CDR3 is TGTGCCAGCAGTAAAAAGCGGGGATCCTACAATGAGCAGTTCTTC. This translates into CASSKKRGSYNEQFF.

The rearrangement joins TRBV5-1 to TRBJ2-2; TRBD2 aligns across 7 bases. V gave up 7 bases and J gave up 0 bases; unmatched junction bases: 6. The CDR3 length is 15 residues. In germline, CDR1 is SGHRS, CDR2 YFSETQ. This CDR3 reads CASAPRGANTGELFF. DNA for the CDR3: TGCGCCAGCGCCCCCCGGGGGGCGAACACCGGGGAGCTGTTTTTT.

This clonotype was seen ten or more times. The chain is built from TRBV20-1 and TRBJ1-2; weak D call: TRBD1 (6 bases). This CDR3 has 13 amino acids. V was cut by 5 bases and J by 5 bases, with 15 bases left in between. CDR1 is DFQATT, CDR2 SNEGSKA, per germline (reference sequence). The CDR3 spells CSAARGRGYGYTF. The CDR3 DNA is TGCAGTGCTGCGCGGGGGCGCGGTTATGGCTACACCTTC.

This clonotype has a handful of counts. The chain uses TRBV6-5 and TRBJ2-7, with D hard to call. Germline values: CDR1 MNHEY, CDR2 SVGAGI. The CDR3 covers 13 residues. The ends were cut back, 2 bases at V and 6 bases at J, with 11 bases in the middle. In DNA form, the CDR3 reads TGTGCCAGCAGTTACCGGTTGGCGACCGAGCAGTACTTC. This codes for CASSYRLATEQYF.

This clonotype was observed a few times. The rearrangement joins TRBV5-1 to TRBJ1-6; TRBD1 might be the D (6 bases). The CDR3 is 15 residues long. The ends were cut back, 0 bases at V and 10 bases at J, with 14 bases in the middle. The V gene's germline CDR1 is SGHRS and CDR2 YFSETQ. As DNA, the CDR3 is TGCGCCAGCAGCTTGGAGAGGAGGGGGGCCTCACCCCTCCACTTT. This sequence encodes CASSLERRGASPLHF.

The CDR3 is CASSLGSRPGGELFF. Here the CDR3 DNA reads TGTGCCAGCAGCTTAGGGTCCCGACCCGGCGGGGAGCTGTTTTTT. This chain uses TRBV7-2 with TRBJ2-2; D ambiguous. Looked up from germline, CDR1 is SGHTA and CDR2 is FQGNSA. V was pared by 1 base and J by 7 bases, with 13 bases between. The CDR3 totals 15 residues. Based on the CDR3 plus reference TRBV7-2 and TRBJ2-2, the full variable domain is GAGVSQSPSNKVTEKGKDVELRCDPISGHTALYWYRQSLGQGLEFLIYFQGNSAPDKSGLPSDRFSAERTGGSVSTLTIQRTQQEDSAVYLCASSLGSRPGGELFFGEGSRLTVL.

Note on this clonotype: It may be a read error: a sequence one base away is much more abundant. This sequence joins TRBV10-2 and TRBJ2-7, with 11 bases matching TRBD2. The CDR3 has 15 residues. Germline loops: CDR1 WSHSY, CDR2 SAAADI. The junction had 9 bases not matched to a gene; V was cut back by 5 bases and J by 6 bases. For the CDR3, the DNA is TGCGCCAGCAGTCTCGGGACTAGCGGTACCTGCGAGCAGTACTTC. Translated: CASSLGTSGTCEQYF.